This T cell receptor beta chain derives from a study of cytomegalovirus exposure and HLA in healthy donors. Germline values: CDR1 SNHLY, CDR2 FYNNEI. The CDR3 loop spans 15 amino acids. V trimming: 6 bases; J trimming: 2 bases; junction bases outside the gene matches: 8. Amplification used 60 Vbeta primers and 13 Jbeta primers. Measured with immunoSEQ multiplex PCR; TCRdb has only the in-frame clones, and not every one. The sample includes 200,000 or so clones, 82% seen only once; the top ten take roughly 0.095%. With regard to this clone: Its target is not known.

General observations from the study: Researchers catalogued approximately 170 TCR beta chains as cytomegalovirus-associated.

Sequenced: PBMCs. V usage is TRBV2 and J usage is TRBJ2-3; 7 bases fit TRBD2. This receptor was identified in a boy under 10 years old in good health and CMV-seronegative. The CDR3 spells CASSAREAYTDTQYF. As DNA, the CDR3 is TGTGCCAGCAGCGCCCGGGAGGCCTACACAGATACGCAGTATTTT.